A selection of T cell receptor beta chains follows, all from one sample in a study of Ad26.COV2.S vaccination and SARS-CoV-2 variants. Here immunoSEQ multiplex PCR was the method, and the copy in TCRdb shows in-frame clones only, minus some. The sample has 410,000 or so clones, 80% to 95% seen once. The sequencing here drew on peripheral blood, taken in a trial of Ad26.COV2.S vaccine versus placebo. The source is a person aged 18 to 59 who received the Ad26.COV2.S COVID-19 vaccine or a placebo. The conserved cysteine and the conserved F or W are not part of the CDR3 here. The D gene is left open where the match is weak.

d_call v_call cdr3_aa
NA TRBV5-5 ASSSSNFYGYT
NA TRBV30 AWTLWAANYGYT
NA TRBV7-6 ASSSYRAGANVLT
TRBD1 TRBV24-1 ATEGASTDTQY
TRBD2 TRBV19 ASNLAGYNEQF
NA TRBV5-5 ASSLSPDETQY
NA TRBV6-6 ASTVRGNTEAF
NA TRBV29-1 SVGPVVNGYT
NA TRBV9 ASSVVSGPTGELF
TRBD1 TRBV3-1/TRBV3-2 ASSPGTAYYEQY
NA TRBV6-4 ARSPVRDREKLF
TRBD2 TRBV18 ASSPGLARDEQF
TRBD2 TRBV7-2 ASSPAGVVTDTQY
NA TRBV11-2 ASSSSSGRGQPQH
TRBD1 TRBV3-1/TRBV3-2 ASSQGQGTNSPLH
TRBD1 TRBV7-2 ASSFSPWDRGHGEQY
TRBD1 TRBV7-2 ASSFSTGTGTDTQY
TRBD2 TRBV7-6 ASSARLAGGTYEQY
NA TRBV27 ASSLGTGELF
NA TRBV7-8 ASSPQMDQPQH
NA TRBV10-2 ASSLKLVSYEQY
TRBD2 TRBV9 ASSTSGRAPTGELF
TRBD1 TRBV28 ASRDRGGSYEQY
NA TRBV9 ASSPRRGSYNEQF
TRBD1 TRBV2 ASSHPTGGETQY
NA TRBV5-6 ASSFYDRSYNSPLH
NA TRBV19 ASSSIGELF
NA TRBV11-3 ASSFGGSYEQY
NA TRBV5-6 ASVEGANTEAF
TRBD1 TRBV28 ASTWDRERTGELF
NA TRBV9 ASSNIWGSEQY
NA TRBV3-1/TRBV3-2 ASSQKGTETQY
TRBD2 TRBV9 ASTLTGREGDTQY
TRBD2 TRBV4-3 ASSRSGLNYNEQF
TRBD2 TRBV6-5 ASRIAGGDNEQF
NA TRBV3-1/TRBV3-2 ASSQGDSNQPQH
TRBD2 TRBV6-5 ASSSPGLGYNEQF
TRBD2 TRBV27 ASSLPPLAGIYNEQF
NA TRBV6-5 ASSYAGGSGNTIY
TRBD1 TRBV18 ASSQGQGGTEAF
TRBD1 TRBV29-1 SGLGTGAKGETQY
NA TRBV7-2 ASSFPGGLDYGYT
NA TRBV7-9 ASSLSVLGSPLH
NA TRBV24-1 ATSESDWRTQY
TRBD1 TRBV5-6 ASSLQGPSGYT